Detailed here is one TCR beta chain. As yet, its antigen is unknown. Documented time point: week 47, end of study. Topical imiquimod accompanied each vaccine dose, which consisted of 300 ug of mutant IDH1 20-mer peptide. Donors had new IDH1-mutant astrocytomas of WHO grade 3 or 4 (ATRX-lost). This sample is part of a study of a mutant IDH1 vaccine in newly diagnosed glioma. The overall study: Sex among treated patients split around 60% male, roughly 38% female; mean age was approximately 40 years. Earlier care involved radiotherapy, temozolomide, or both, and the majority received both.

The repertoire was sequenced with immunoSEQ multiplex PCR; TCRdb's copy has only in-frame clones and lacks some. The sample lists tens of thousands of clones, under 90% occurring once. This clonotype originated in a woman aged 45-60 years with glioma. Sequencing used PBMCs, obtained from a glioma patient whose treatment included an IDH1 peptide vaccine.

CDR3 amino acids: CASSEDRGQVTGELFF. The CDR3 coding sequence is TGCGCCAGCAGCGAAGACAGGGGGCAGGTCACCGGGGAGCTGTTTTTT. The rearrangement links TRBV5-1 to TRBJ2-2; 10 bases are a match to TRBD1. V was pared by 4 bases and J by 4 bases, with 7 bases of the junction left unmatched. The CDR3 is made up of 16 amino acids. CDR1 is SGHRS and CDR2 is YFSETQ in the germline V gene. The full variable domain, completed using reference TRBV5-1 and TRBJ2-2, is KAGVTQTPRYLIKTRGQQVTLSCSPISGHRSVSWYQQTPGQGLQFLFEYFSETQRNKGNFPGRFSGRQFSNSRSEMNVSTLELGDSALYLCASSEDRGQVTGELFFGEGSRLTVL.